Shown below are 18 T cell receptor beta chains from a single sample sequenced in a study of T cell repertoires in cytomegalovirus infection. No antigen has been identified for these receptors. TCRdb re-analysed the reads in MiXCR, keeping a single row per CDR3 protein. The sample lists under 500,000 distinct CDR3 sequences; 40% to 50% were seen once. The sequencing here drew on cultured PBMCs, taken from culture after CMV antigen stimulation. These receptors were collected from a human donor in good health (CMV status not recorded). Some clones in this sample may be carry-over from other donors' samples.

Worth noting for this clonotype: One base away lies a much larger clone, so this may be a sequencing read error. This chain links TRBV7-2 with TRBJ1-4; 7 positions match TRBD1. The CDR3 is 15 residues long. From germline, CDR1 is SGHTA and CDR2 FQGNSA. CDR3 sequence: CVSSLGTARNEKLFF. The CDR3 coding sequence is TGTGTCAGCAGCTTAGGGACAGCCCGAAATGAAAAACTGTTTTTT.

The rearrangement joins TRBV6-1 to TRBJ2-3; TRBD2 might be the D (6 bases). The CDR3 is 15 residues long. V lost 8 bases and J 0 bases, leaving 15 bases between the germline ends. Germline CDR1 is MNHNS and CDR2 is SASEGT. The CDR3 DNA sequence: TGTGCCAGCGAGGTAGCGGCCTCTAGCACAGATACGCAGTATTTT. It is translated as CASEVAASSTDTQYF.

This clonotype has a count of ten or more. The V call is TRBV7-8, the J call TRBJ2-1, with 11 bases matching TRBD2. Germline CDR1 SGHVS, CDR2 FQNEAQ. J was trimmed by 6 bases and V by 3 bases; bases with no gene match: 1. The CDR3 loop spans 14 amino acids. The CDR3 spells CASSLGLAVNEQFF. CDR3 bases: TGTGCCAGCAGCTTGGGACTAGCGGTCAATGAGCAGTTCTTC.

There are a few counts of this clonotype. The rearrangement joins TRBV7-2 to TRBJ2-5, with 8 bases aligning to TRBD1. Germline loops: CDR1 SGHTA, CDR2 FQGNSA. This CDR3 comprises 16 residues. J gave up 0 bases and V 1 base, and 4 bases lay outside the gene matches. The CDR3 reads CASSLGLQGDQETQYF. The CDR3 DNA sequence: TGTGCCAGCAGCTTAGGGTTACAGGGGGACCAAGAGACCCAGTACTTC.

This clonotype was seen more than once but under ten times. The J gene is TRBJ1-1, the V gene TRBV7-2, with 8 bases identical to TRBD1. From germline, CDR1 is SGHTA and CDR2 FQGNSA. V lost 4 bases, J lost 1 base, and 2 bases stayed unmatched. The CDR3 has 14 residues. The CDR3 sequence is CASSSGGWNTEAFF. The CDR3 DNA sequence: TGTGCCAGCAGCTCAGGGGGCTGGAACACTGAAGCTTTCTTT.

The chain uses TRBV4-3 and TRBJ2-4; 7 bases are a match to TRBD1. V shed 4 bases, J shed 0 bases, and the junction held 9 bases outside the gene matches. CDR1 and CDR2 from the germline V gene are LGHNA and YSLEER. The CDR3 loop spans 17 amino acids. The CDR3 coding sequence is TGCGCCAGCAGCCCCGACAGGGCGCCAATAGCCAAAAACATTCAGTACTTC. Amino acids: CASSPDRAPIAKNIQYF.

The gene calls are TRBV7-6 and TRBJ2-2; no definite D call. This CDR3 region has 15 residues. The germline CDR1 and CDR2 sequences are SGHVS and FNYEAQ. With 2 bases removed from V and 6 bases from J, the gap between germline ends came to 13 bases. The CDR3 here is CASSLRWDTAGELFF. The DNA of the CDR3 is TGTGCCAGCAGCTTACGATGGGATACCGCCGGGGAGCTGTTTTTT.

Here the CDR3 reads CASSEALRVGGYTF. For the CDR3, the DNA is TGTGCCAGCAGTGAAGCGCTCAGGGTTGGTGGCTACACCTTC. This rearrangement joins TRBV2 to TRBJ1-2; TRBD1 is a possible D gene (5 bases). Germline CDR1 SNHLY, CDR2 FYNNEI. V was pared by 0 bases and J by 7 bases, with 12 bases between. The CDR3 has 14 amino acids.

This clonotype was observed a few times. The rearrangement uses TRBV29-1 and TRBJ2-2; 9 bases match TRBD2. The CDR3 runs 16 residues. Per the germline V gene, CDR1 is SQVTM and CDR2 is ANQGSEA. The ends lost 4 bases at V and 0 bases at J; junction bases unmatched: 6. The CDR3 region has the DNA TGCAGCGTTGCTGGCGGGGGGGCGGCGAACACCGGGGAGCTGTTTTTT. This gives the protein CSVAGGGAANTGELFF.

The chain couples TRBV5-8 to TRBJ1-5; weak D call: TRBD1 (6 bases). This CDR3 has 15 residues. Germline CDR1 and CDR2: SGHTS and YDEGEE. Trimming cost V 3 bases and J 11 bases, with 21 bases left between them. CDR3 DNA: TGTGCCAGCAGCTCGACAGGCTCCGGGTCTCCGGCCCAGCATTTT. It yields the protein CASSSTGSGSPAQHF.

The chain carries TRBV20-1 and TRBJ1-2; unclear D gene. CDR3 length: 11 amino acids. Deletions cut 5 bases from V and 0 bases from J, with 4 bases between. Germline V gene data show CDR1 as DFQATT and CDR2 as SNEGSKA (reference sequence). As DNA, the CDR3 is TGCAGTGCTGCGGCTAACTATGGCTACACCTTC. It is translated as CSAAANYGYTF.

V usage is TRBV7-2 and J usage is TRBJ1-2; D unresolved. Trimming shortened V by 1 base and J by 4 bases, and 4 bases separated the two germline ends. This CDR3 is 12 amino acids long. CDR1 and CDR2 from the germline V gene are SGHTA and FQGNSA. The DNA of the CDR3 is TGTGCCAGCAGCTTAGTAAGCTATGGCTACACCTTC. Translating gives CASSLVSYGYTF.

This clonotype has just a few counts. CDR3 DNA: TGCAGTGCTAGAGCGTGGGACAGGGGCCACACTGAAGCTTTCTTT. It encodes CSARAWDRGHTEAFF. The chain joins TRBV20-1 to TRBJ1-1; 10 bases fit TRBD1. This CDR3 has 15 residues. Germline lookup yields CDR1 DFQATT and CDR2 SNEGSKA (reference sequence). Germline trimming cut 1 base from V and 3 bases from J; bases unmatched to any gene: 5.

The chain joins TRBV20-1 to TRBJ2-2, with TRBD2 matching over 9 bases. CDR1 DFQATT and CDR2 SNEGSKA come from the germline V gene (reference sequence). Unmatched junction bases numbered 12, after V lost 0 bases and J lost 1 base. This CDR3 is 19 amino acids long. The CDR3 loop reads CSARDDRGVAGVNTGELFF. DNA of the CDR3: TGCAGTGCTAGAGATGATCGAGGTGTAGCGGGAGTGAACACCGGGGAGCTGTTTTTT.

This clonotype was recorded only once. The chain uses TRBV11-2 and TRBJ2-5; 7 nucleotides match TRBD1. V lost 5 bases to trimming and J lost 5 bases; unmatched junction nucleotides: 11. CDR3 size: 15 residues. Germline V gene lookup returns CDR1 SGHAT and CDR2 FQNNGV. The CDR3 DNA is TGTGCCAGCAGCCCCCACGAAGACAGGGAGGAGACCCAGTACTTC. Translation gives CASSPHEDREETQYF.

This clonotype was seen a few times. The chain is built from TRBV7-6 and TRBJ1-2, with 8 bases fitting TRBD1. The CDR3 totals 13 residues. CDR1 is SGHVS and CDR2 is FNYEAQ in the germline V gene. The V segment lost 6 bases and the J segment 8 bases; nucleotides outside the gene matches: 8. CDR3 nucleotide sequence: TGTGCCAGCAGTTGGACAGGGATGGAAGGCTACACCTTC. This encodes CASSWTGMEGYTF. The variable domain in full, with the rest retrieved from reference TRBV7-6 and TRBJ1-2, is GAGVSQSPRYKVTKRGQDVALRCDPISGHVSLYWYRQALGQGPEFLTYFNYEAQQDKSGLPNDRFSAERPEGSISTLTIQRTEQRDSAMYRCASSWTGMEGYTFGSGTRLTVV.

V gene TRBV2 combines with J gene TRBJ2-3, with a possible D match to TRBD2 (5 bases). The CDR3 is 11 amino acids. Per the germline V gene, CDR1 is SNHLY and CDR2 is FYNNEI. Trimming removed 8 bases at V and 5 bases at J, with 8 bases between. CDR3 amino acids: CASGAGDTQYF. In nucleotides, the CDR3 is TGTGCCAGCGGTGCGGGAGATACGCAGTATTTT. Full variable domain (outside the CDR3, taken from reference TRBV2 and TRBJ2-3): EPEVTQTPSHQVTQMGQEVILRCVPISNHLYFYWYRQILGQKVEFLVSFYNNEISEKSEIFDDQFSVERPDGSNFTLKIRSTKLEDSAMYFCASGAGDTQYFGPGTRLTVL.

This clonotype occurred once. The chain combines TRBV6-5 with TRBJ2-2, with D tentatively TRBD1 or TRBD2 (5 bases each). Germline CDR1 is MNHEY and CDR2 is SVGAGI. V lost 3 bases, J lost 3 bases, and 11 bases lay in between. The CDR3 sequence is 15 residues long. This CDR3 reads CASSYWQGDTGELFF. CDR3 coding DNA: TGTGCCAGCAGTTATTGGCAGGGAGACACCGGGGAGCTGTTTTTT.